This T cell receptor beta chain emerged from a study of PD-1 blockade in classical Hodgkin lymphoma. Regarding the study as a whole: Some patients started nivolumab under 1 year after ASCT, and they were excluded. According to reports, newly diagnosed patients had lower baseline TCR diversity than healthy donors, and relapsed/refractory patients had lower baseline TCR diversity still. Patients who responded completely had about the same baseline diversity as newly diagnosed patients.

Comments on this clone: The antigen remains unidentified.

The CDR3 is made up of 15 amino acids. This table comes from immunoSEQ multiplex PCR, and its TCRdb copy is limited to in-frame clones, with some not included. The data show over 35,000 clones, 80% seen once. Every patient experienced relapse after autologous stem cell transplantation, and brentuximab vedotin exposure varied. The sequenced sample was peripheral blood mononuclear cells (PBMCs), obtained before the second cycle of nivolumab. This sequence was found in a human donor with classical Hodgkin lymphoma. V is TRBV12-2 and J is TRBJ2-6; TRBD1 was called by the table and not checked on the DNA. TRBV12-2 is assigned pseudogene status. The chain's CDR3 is CASRSTQSRANVLTF. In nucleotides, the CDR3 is TGTGCAAGTCGCTCCACACAAAGTCGGGCCAACGTCCTGACTTTC.